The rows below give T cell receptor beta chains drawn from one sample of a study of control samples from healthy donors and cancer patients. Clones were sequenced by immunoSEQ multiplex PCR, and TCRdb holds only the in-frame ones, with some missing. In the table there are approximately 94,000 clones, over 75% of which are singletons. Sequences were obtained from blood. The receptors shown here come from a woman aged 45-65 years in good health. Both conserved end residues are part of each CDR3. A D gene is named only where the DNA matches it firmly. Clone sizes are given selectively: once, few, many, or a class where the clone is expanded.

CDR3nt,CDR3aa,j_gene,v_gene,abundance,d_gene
TGTGCCAGCAGCCTTAGATCGACAGCCGCGAACACCGGGGAGCTGTTTTTT,CASSLRSTAANTGELFF,TRBJ2-2,TRBV7-3,.,.
TGTGCCAGCTCACCACAGGAGGCTACCTCCTACGAGCAGTACTTC,CASSPQEATSYEQYF,TRBJ2-7,TRBV18,.,.
TGTGCCACTGCGGACAGTGGAAACACCATATATTTT,CATADSGNTIYF,TRBJ1-3,TRBV24-1,.,.
TGTGCCAGCAGCTTAACCCGGGAGGGTAGGCAGTATTTT,CASSLTREGRQYF,TRBJ2-3,TRBV7-3,.,TRBD2
TGCGCCAGCAGTGAGTCGGACCGGGTGTGGGGGACCGGGGAGCTGTTTTTT,CASSESDRVWGTGELFF,TRBJ2-2,TRBV10-1,.,.
TGTGCCAGCAATGGACTGCGGGGGGGCTACGAGCAGTACTTC,CASNGLRGGYEQYF,TRBJ2-7,TRBV2,.,TRBD2
TGTGCCAGCTCACCCGGGACAACCAATCACTATGGCTACACCTTC,CASSPGTTNHYGYTF,TRBJ1-2,TRBV18,.,.
TGCAGCGTTGCGAGTTACAGGGGGACCACAGATACGCAGTATTTT,CSVASYRGTTDTQYF,TRBJ2-3,TRBV29-1,.,TRBD1
TGTGCCAGTCTCTCCCGGGGGGAGCTGTTTTTT,CASLSRGELFF,TRBJ2-2,TRBV19,.,.
TGTGCCACCAGCAGAGATTTCCACGAGCAGTACTTC,CATSRDFHEQYF,TRBJ2-7,TRBV15,.,.
TGTGCCAGCAAGGCAGTTGGCTACAATGAGCAGTTCTTC,CASKAVGYNEQFF,TRBJ2-1,TRBV28,.,.
TGTGCCAGCAGCCAAGATCGGGTAGCAGGGGGAGCTTTCTTT,CASSQDRVAGGAFF,TRBJ1-1,TRBV14,.,TRBD1
TGTGCCAGCAGCGAATTACTAGCGCGGGCAGAAGGGGATACGCAGTATTTT,CASSELLARAEGDTQYF,TRBJ2-3,TRBV2,.,TRBD2
TGTGCCAGCTCTCCGGAGCAGTGGTCTGGAAACACCATATATTTT,CASSPEQWSGNTIYF,TRBJ1-3,TRBV2,once,.
TGCGCCAGCAGTCGAAGCCGGGACGGAAGCACAGATACGCAGTATTTT,CASSRSRDGSTDTQYF,TRBJ2-3,TRBV10-1,.,.
TGCGCCAGCAGTGTCGGGGACGGGGAGCTGTTTTTT,CASSVGDGELFF,TRBJ2-2,TRBV10-1,.,.
TGTGCCAGCAGCTTGGCGGTGAGAGATTATGGCTACACCTTC,CASSLAVRDYGYTF,TRBJ1-2,TRBV5-6,.,.
TGTGCCACCAGTGATTTACAGGGCCACGATCGCGAGACCCAGTACTTC,CATSDLQGHDRETQYF,TRBJ2-5,TRBV24-1,.,.
TGTGCCAGCAGTGAACAGTACGGAATAAACAATGAGCAGTTCTTC,CASSEQYGINNEQFF,TRBJ2-1,TRBV2,once,.
TGTGCCAGCAGTTTGGGGGGCAATGGCTACACCTTC,CASSLGGNGYTF,TRBJ1-2,TRBV27,once,.
TGTGCCACCAGTGATTTGTTCCTAGCGGGGGATCAACAAGAGACCCAGTACTTC,CATSDLFLAGDQQETQYF,TRBJ2-5,TRBV24-1,.,TRBD2